This T cell receptor (beta chain) was sequenced in a study of regulatory T cells in long-lasting Graves disease. Findings and caveats of the study: Persistent disease showed a preference for TRBV28, TRBJ1-2 and TRBJ2-5.

In its sample, this clonotype was seen a few times. Its antigen is unknown. Time point here: newly diagnosed GD, antithyroid drugs for less than 3 months. Extracted PBMC RNA gave rise to the TCR library. Germline lookup yields CDR1 SGDLS and CDR2 YYNGEE. V was trimmed by 1 base and J by 7 bases, leaving 14 bases between them. CDR3 length: 14 amino acids. The TCR beta library used iRepertoire HTBI primers with Arm-PCR amplification of CDR3. TCRdb itself ran the multiplex PCR reads through MiXCR, one entry per CDR3 protein. Among more than 300,000 distinct CDR3 sequences listed, around 16% were seen once.

Specimen: peripheral blood mononuclear cells (PBMCs), collected at new diagnosis, from a patient treated with antithyroid drugs. J is TRBJ1-1 and V is TRBV9; D gene uncertain. This sequence originates from a female donor with Graves disease. CDR3 nucleotide sequence: TGTGCCAGCAGCGTAAGTGGTTTGAGAAATGAAGCTTTCTTT. Translating it yields CASSVSGLRNEAFF.